This T cell receptor beta chain derives from a study of blood T cell repertoires in COVID-19 (dated by TCRdb to 2020 to 2022). Broadly, across the study: Collaborator samples came from the United States, Italy and Spain and covered acute and convalescent phases of COVID-19. A freely available public database, intended as a resource for researchers studying the immune response to SARS-CoV-2, is where the repertoires were released. Samples came from the ongoing ImmuneRACE study (first 160 participants) plus 1,254 subjects from 6 global collaborators. Where available, HLA class I and class II types were taken from metadata supplied by the sample provider and were not determined by assay-based typing. Deeply sampled blood TCRbeta repertoires from subjects exposed to, actively infected with, or recovered from COVID-19 were included in the dataset. The sample metadata nearly always contained a de-identified subject ID, COVID-19 status, age in years and sex. The material from the prospective study consisted of cDNA or gDNA derived from T cells, B-cell-depleted T cells, or PBMCs.

Each collaborating institution followed its own protocols to collect whole blood in K2EDTA tubes. For TCRbeta analysis, collaborator samples were shipped as frozen whole blood, as isolated PBMCs, or as DNA extracted from either sample type. This clone has only one observation. The antigen this receptor binds is unknown. No base-level quality is on record; no much larger clone is a single base apart. The immunoSEQ Assay, a bias-controlled multiplex PCR, was used to amplify TCRbeta CDR3 regions from genomic DNA. Per the source publication's procedure: Nucleated cell counts per sample were estimated from amplification of reference gene primers within the assay. To quantify the absolute abundance of each unique TCRbeta CDR3 rearrangement, sequence reads were collapsed and filtered. For each sample, productive Simpson clonality was calculated by taking the square root of Simpson's diversity index across productive rearrangements. This is the immuneACCESS table as TCRdb keeps it, with only in-frame sequences that have V and J called. A part of the clones is gone; compared with another copy, unresolved V genes explain less than half, and the rest is unexplained. V and J calls and clone size follow that table, whereas D and trimming were derived from the DNA. Counted in this sample were around 27,000 clones; roughly 83% of them appeared once. Over 25% of the sample is held by the ten biggest clonotypes.

Study-wide findings and limitations: How much clinical and demographic metadata was included differed by source and by participant, and the metadata was provided uncurated.

The CDR3 starts with the cysteine, ends with the phenylalanine, and has 18 residues. Kept here is only the CDR3 DNA, which spans 54 bases and is read in frame from base 1. CDR1 and CDR2 were assigned from the germline V gene as SGHTA and FQGTGA. Clipping removes 11 bases from V and 4 bases from J, with 22 as the unmatched junction base count. This clonotype was sampled from a man aged 70 or older with active COVID-19. The rearrangement joined TRBV7-3 to TRBJ2-5; 10 central nucleotides agree with TRBD2. Sequenced sample: peripheral blood. The DNA sequence reads TGTGCCTACTCACGTATCCCACCCCCTAGCGGGGGAGTAGAGACCCAGTACTTC. Its protein reads: CAYSRIPPPSGGVETQYF.